This record covers a single T cell receptor (beta chain). Its antigen specificity is not known. No per-base quality is available; no much larger clone lies one base away. These data are taken from a study of T cell responses to AZD1222 COVID-19 vaccine (dated by TCRdb to the early 2020s). Regarding the research as a whole: Because spike-specific TCR depth and breadth did not differ between the two schedules, AZD1222 recipients who got a second dose at roughly 4 weeks were pooled with those who got a second dose at roughly 12 weeks. A total of 233 trial participants underwent TCR sequencing, of whom about 200 had received two doses of AZD1222 and some 26 had received two doses of the MenACWY control vaccine. Trial participants were enrolled by age into 18-55, 56-69 and 70-plus year subgroups, with approximately 150, 30 and 60 TCR-sequenced participants respectively. General study outcomes and caveats: Reportedly, almost half of the unique spike-specific TCRs recognized epitopes lying outside the regions that are mutated in the B.1.351 and B.1.1.7 variants. No day 14 peak-response samples were available, so repertoires were characterized only after the peak T cell response. The 56-69-year group was small, and its depth increase did not reach significance, likely because of low power. Only five or six AZD1222 recipients were SARS-CoV-2 seropositive at baseline, limiting conclusions about previously exposed vaccinees. The vaccine-associated CD4 TCRs covered the entire spike protein, and the dominant responses fell in regions 160-218 and 743-854. Participants were mostly white British and included more females than males, and it was suggested by the authors that clonal diversity may have been underestimated. After two AZD1222 doses, both the breadth and the depth of spike-specific TCRs were significantly higher than at day 0 and than in MenACWY recipients.

The sample's time point label, in plain terms: baseline before first vaccination. Vaccinee samples came from UK trials COV001 and COV002, including a single-blind randomized controlled phase 2/3 trial of AZD1222 (ChAdOx1 nCoV-19) in healthy adults. Trial participant PBMC samples were collected at day 0 and day 28 after the second dose for TCRbeta chain sequencing. The CDR3 regions of human TCRbeta chains were analyzed by immunosequencing. The study's processing was this. Repertoire TCRs were matched against a reference library of SARS-CoV-2-specific TCRs generated with the MIRA antigen-specificity platform. Breadth was defined as the fraction of unique TCRs that were SARS-CoV-2-associated, and depth was defined as the fraction of total T cells that were SARS-CoV-2-associated. Using the MIRA data, each spike-specific TCR was mapped to the spike region that the TCR reacts to and placed in a CD4 or CD8 class. Log10-transformed breadth and depth values were compared by one-way ANOVA with Sidak's multiple comparisons tests. In its TCRdb copy, this immuneACCESS table keeps in-frame sequences only and misses some clones. Where compared with another copy, unresolved V genes explain less than half of these, and the others have no known cause. V, J and clone size derive from that table, while D and trimming were established from the DNA sequence. This sample comprises roughly 260,000 clones, over 90% of them detected only once. Around 0.6% of the sample rests with the top ten.

V lost 1 base and J lost 8 bases; the stretch between them is 12 bases long. From the cysteine through the phenylalanine, the CDR3 covers 14 amino acids. Here the CDR3 DNA is all that survives: 42 bases in frame from base 1. The germline V gene provides CDR1 LGHNA and CDR2 YNFKEQ. This material consisted of peripheral blood, taken on day 0 of AZD1222 vaccination. The chain is encoded by TRBV4-2 joined to TRBJ1-5; TRBD1 could be the D gene, as 6 bases match. The receptor comes from an adult in good health. The CDR3 amino acid sequence is: CASSQGRGFEPQHF. The DNA sequence is as follows: TGTGCCAGCAGCCAAGGCAGGGGCTTTGAGCCCCAGCATTTT.